This T cell receptor (beta chain) was profiled in a study of cytomegalovirus exposure and HLA in healthy donors. General study points: An observed cluster of highly shared sequence variants was recorded as a likely sequencing artifact.

Nominally healthy donors provided the samples, though records likely missed some immune exposures. The germline V gene encodes CDR1 SGHRS and CDR2 YFSETQ. This CDR3 is 13 amino acids long. Trimming removed 4 bases from V and 6 bases from J, with 10 bases in between. The PCR was carried out with 60 Vbeta primers and 13 Jbeta primers. Method: immunoSEQ multiplex PCR; TCRdb's copy keeps in-frame clones and lacks some. This sample carries roughly 130,000 clones, roughly 63% of them seen once, and the ten largest clones take 1.6%. Concerning this clone: Its matching antigen is unknown.

The sample comprised PBMCs. The J gene is TRBJ2-2, the V gene TRBV5-1; a weak D match, TRBD1 (5 bases). This sequence was found in a man between 25 and 39 years old in good health and CMV-seropositive. This CDR3 reads CASSIQDSGELFF. CDR3 in DNA: TGCGCCAGCAGCATACAGGATTCCGGGGAGCTGTTTTTT.